Below are 25 T cell receptor beta chains sequenced from a single sample in a study of T cells after yellow fever vaccination. In TCRdb, the 5' RACE reads were re-called with MiXCR into one record per CDR3 protein. Of 500,000 to 650,000 distinct CDR3 sequences detected, around 16% appear once; the ten largest clones hold roughly a sixth. Material: PBMCs, obtained less than 6 days after the first yellow fever vaccination. Receptors were obtained from a man younger than 30 who received the YFV17D yellow fever vaccine.

V gene TRBV6-5 combines with J gene TRBJ2-5; no clear D. The CDR3 runs 14 residues. In germline, CDR1 is MNHEY, CDR2 SVGAGI. V was shortened by 0 bases and J by 2 bases, with 7 bases between the two germline ends. Here the CDR3 DNA reads TGTGCCAGCAGTTACTCGATGGGTCAAGAGACCCAGTACTTC. It encodes CASSYSMGQETQYF.

The V and J genes are TRBV6-1 and TRBJ2-2; a weak D match, TRBD2 (6 bases). This CDR3 is 15 amino acids long. V lost 6 bases and J 6 bases, leaving 17 bases between the germline ends. Germline lookup yields CDR1 MNHNS and CDR2 SASEGT. CDR3 in DNA: TGTGCCAGCAGCTTCGGGAGATCATACGCCGGGGAGCTGTTTTTT. Protein sequence: CASSFGRSYAGELFF.

This clonotype was counted only a few times. The chain employs TRBV5-1 and TRBJ2-3; D is perhaps TRBD1 (6 bases). The CDR3 extends over 14 amino acids. Trimming took 3 bases from V and 4 from J, leaving 12 bases between them. The germline gives CDR1 SGHRS, CDR2 YFSETQ. CDR3 residues: CASSSTGSPDTQYF. The CDR3 DNA reads as TGCGCCAGCAGCTCTACAGGGAGCCCAGATACGCAGTATTTT.

This clonotype came up many times. The chain is built from TRBV5-1 and TRBJ2-7; D unresolved. Trimming took off 0 bases at V and 5 bases at J, with 9 bases between the two ends. Germline CDR1 reads SGHRS; CDR2 reads YFSETQ. The CDR3 is made up of 13 amino acids. The CDR3 sequence: CASSLEIPDEQYF. CDR3 nucleotides: TGCGCCAGCAGCTTGGAAATACCGGACGAGCAGTACTTC.

This clonotype was seen more than once but under ten times. The chain has TRBV29-1 and TRBJ2-4, with TRBD2 as a possible D gene (5 bases). Deletions cut 0 bases from V and 2 bases from J, with 11 bases between. CDR3 length equals 15 residues. Germline CDR1 is SQVTM and CDR2 is ANQGSEA. CDR3 DNA: TGCAGCGTTGAAGATCGGTACGGGACCAAAAACATTCAGTACTTC. It translates to CSVEDRYGTKNIQYF.

The chain links TRBV19 to TRBJ2-2; unclear D gene. V was pared by 10 bases and J by 5 bases, with 11 bases between. This CDR3 comprises 12 residues. Germline CDR1 reads LNHDA; CDR2 reads SQIVND (reference sequence). CDR3 in DNA: TGTGCCATCAGGCGAGTTACCGGGGAGCTGTTTTTT. Translated, it gives CAIRRVTGELFF.

This chain connects TRBV10-2 to TRBJ1-1; possibly TRBD1 for D (5 bases). The germline V and J ends were trimmed by 4 bases and 2 bases, with 14 bases remaining between them. The CDR3 covers 15 residues. Germline lookup yields CDR1 WSHSY and CDR2 SAAADI. The CDR3 reads CASSVLTDGNTEAFF. The CDR3 DNA follows: TGCGCCAGCAGTGTGTTGACAGACGGTAACACTGAAGCTTTCTTT.

The chain links TRBV5-4 to TRBJ2-2; the D is unclear. This CDR3 has 15 residues. V was pared by 7 bases and J by 4 bases, with 17 bases between. Germline V lookup: CDR1 SGHNT, CDR2 YYREEE (reference sequence). DNA of the CDR3: TGTGCCAGCGGCATCGACACCGGGTTCACCGGGGAGCTGTTTTTT. Protein product: CASGIDTGFTGELFF. Full variable domain (outside the CDR3, taken from reference TRBV5-4 and TRBJ2-2): ETGVTQSPTHLIKTRGQQVTLRCSSQSGHNTVSWYQQALGQGPQFIFQYYREEENGRGNFPPRFSGLQFPNYSSELNVNALELDDSALYLCASGIDTGFTGELFFGEGSRLTVL.

This clonotype showed up just once. This chain links TRBV19 with TRBJ1-1, with D possibly TRBD1 on 6 matching bases. This CDR3 region has 13 residues. Germline values: CDR1 LNHDA, CDR2 SQIVND (reference sequence). Trimming shortened V by 9 bases and J by 0 bases, and 11 bases separated the two germline ends. This CDR3 reads CASTTGLNTEAFF. The CDR3 bases are TGTGCCAGCACTACAGGGCTGAACACTGAAGCTTTCTTT.

The chain links TRBV7-9 to TRBJ2-1; tentative D call: TRBD2 (5 bases). The CDR3 length is 16 residues. Germline CDR1 reads SEHNR; CDR2 reads FQNEAQ (reference sequence). Between the trimmed V and J ends, which lost 7 bases and 9 bases, there was a span of 25 bases. The chain's CDR3 is CASNGNPQTATSEQFF. CDR3 nucleotides: TGTGCCAGCAACGGGAACCCGCAGACCGCCACGAGTGAGCAGTTCTTC.

The gene calls are TRBV3-1 and TRBJ2-3; 9 bases line up with TRBD1. Losses at the gene ends were 0 bases for V and 6 bases for J; bases not matched to a gene: 10. This CDR3 contains 17 residues. Germline CDR1 reads LGHDT; CDR2 reads YNNKEL (reference sequence). The CDR3 sequence: CASSQDASGQGSDTQYF. The CDR3 nucleotides are TGTGCCAGCAGCCAAGATGCGTCGGGACAGGGATCCGATACGCAGTATTTT.

This clonotype was counted a few times. The V and J genes are TRBV20-1 and TRBJ2-7, with D tentatively TRBD1 (5 bases). This CDR3 is 12 amino acids long. V was clipped by 6 bases and J by 1 base, with 10 bases between them. CDR1 is DFQATT and CDR2 is SNEGSKA in the germline V gene (reference sequence). CDR3 sequence: CSARRGSYEQYF. The CDR3 nucleotides are TGCAGTGCCCGAAGGGGATCCTACGAGCAGTACTTC.

In this sample, this clonotype turned up a few times. The gene calls are TRBV13 and TRBJ1-1; tentatively, D is TRBD1 (6 bases). The CDR3 has 14 amino acids. Between the trimmed V and J ends, which lost 0 bases and 5 bases, there was a span of 10 bases. In germline, CDR1 is PRHDT, CDR2 FYEKMQ (reference sequence). The CDR3 coding sequence is TGTGCCAGCAGCTTAGGACGGGGGCGGACTGAAGCTTTCTTT. It encodes CASSLGRGRTEAFF.

The chain uses TRBV20-1 and TRBJ2-3; D unclear. The CDR3 extends over 11 amino acids. Germline CDR1 DFQATT, CDR2 SNEGSKA (reference sequence). V was shortened by 0 bases and J by 6 bases, with 4 bases between the two germline ends. In DNA form, the CDR3 reads TGCAGTGCTAGAGATCTCGATACGCAGTATTTT. This translates into CSARDLDTQYF.

This clonotype occurred a few times. V usage is TRBV12-3 or TRBV12-4 and J usage is TRBJ2-2; D call uncertain. The CDR3 loop spans 15 amino acids. V was cut by 6 bases and J by 1 base, with 12 bases left in between. In nucleotides, the CDR3 is TGTGCCAGCAGCCCGAGGTCTTTGAACACCGGGGAGCTGTTTTTT. Its translation: CASSPRSLNTGELFF.

The V and J genes are TRBV7-2 and TRBJ1-6, with 7 bases aligning to TRBD1. The CDR3 is 14 amino acids. J was trimmed by 7 bases and V by 5 bases; bases with no gene match: 5. Germline-derived CDR1 and CDR2 are SGHTA and FQGNSA. The CDR3 bases are TGTGCCAGCAGCCCGTGGGACAGCAATTCACCCCTCCACTTT. Translating it yields CASSPWDSNSPLHF. The full variable domain, with the rest looked up from reference TRBV7-2 and TRBJ1-6, is GAGVSQSPSNKVTEKGKDVELRCDPISGHTALYWYRQSLGQGLEFLIYFQGNSAPDKSGLPSDRFSAERTGGSVSTLTIQRTQQEDSAVYLCASSPWDSNSPLHFGNGTRLTVT.

The chain couples TRBV6-4 to TRBJ2-1, with TRBD2 matching over 8 bases. The CDR3 covers 16 residues. The germline CDR1 and CDR2 sequences are MRHNA and SNTAGT. V trimming: 3 bases; J trimming: 2 bases; junction bases outside the gene matches: 6. The CDR3 nucleotides read TGTGCCAGCAGTGATTTGGCGGGGGGTACCTACAATGAGCAGTTCTTC. Translated, it gives CASSDLAGGTYNEQFF.

V gene TRBV4-3 combines with J gene TRBJ2-4; no clear D gene. Germline values: CDR1 LGHNA, CDR2 YSLEER. The CDR3 extends over 14 amino acids. The V end was cut by 0 bases, the J end by 12 bases, with 15 bases between. CDR3 bases: TGCGCCAGCAGCCAAGACGGATGGGGATACAGTCAGTACTTC. Protein sequence: CASSQDGWGYSQYF.

A few counts support this clonotype. The J gene is TRBJ2-3, the V gene TRBV7-3, with D perhaps TRBD2 (5 bases). V lost 2 bases and J lost 2, with 14 bases in between. This CDR3 is 16 amino acids long. Germline lookup yields CDR1 SGHTA and CDR2 FQGTGA. DNA for the CDR3: TGTGCCAGCAGCTTATCGGGGTCGGGCCTCACAGATACGCAGTATTTT. Its translation is CASSLSGSGLTDTQYF.

V is TRBV6-5 and J is TRBJ1-2; TRBD1 aligns across 8 bases. Germline V CDR1 and CDR2: MNHEY, SVGAGI. CDR3 size: 18 residues. The ends lost 2 bases at V and 8 bases at J; junction bases unmatched: 19. CDR3 DNA sequence: TGTGCCAGCAGTTACGCGGTACGTCGACAGGGGCCATCTATGGGCTACACCTTC. Its translation: CASSYAVRRQGPSMGYTF.

This clonotype was found many times. The genes are TRBV7-8 and TRBJ1-3; 7 positions match TRBD1. J gave up 7 bases and V 4 bases, and 7 bases lay outside the gene matches. Germline loops: CDR1 SGHVS, CDR2 FQNEAQ. The CDR3 covers 14 residues. Here the CDR3 DNA reads TGTGCCAGCAGCTCGGGACAGAGAGGGAACACCATATATTTT. It codes for CASSSGQRGNTIYF. Using reference TRBV7-8 and TRBJ1-3 for the parts outside the CDR3, the full variable domain is GAGVSQSPRYKVAKRGQDVALRCDPISGHVSLFWYQQALGQGPEFLTYFQNEAQLDKSGLPSDRFFAERPEGSVSTLKIQRTQQEDSAVYLCASSSGQRGNTIYFGEGSWLTVV.

This clonotype has a handful of counts. This rearrangement joins TRBV5-1 to TRBJ1-3, with D unclear. Trimming left V 0 bases short and J 2 bases short, with 6 bases between. Germline V gene data show CDR1 as SGHRS and CDR2 as YFSETQ. CDR3 length: 14 residues. CDR3 amino acids: CASSLEGPGNTIYF. The CDR3 nucleotides read TGCGCCAGCAGCTTGGAAGGTCCTGGAAACACCATATATTTT.

This clonotype appeared many times. V is TRBV12-3 or TRBV12-4 and J is TRBJ2-1; 8 positions match TRBD2. CDR3 length: 16 residues. Germline trimming cut 6 bases from V and 10 bases from J; bases unmatched to any gene: 17. The CDR3 region is CASRHGGAGAMSEQFF. CDR3 nucleotides: TGTGCCAGCAGGCACGGGGGGGCAGGGGCAATGTCGGAGCAGTTCTTC.

The genes are TRBV3-1 and TRBJ1-1; tentatively, D is TRBD1 (5 bases). The CDR3 loop spans 14 amino acids. V lost 4 bases to trimming and J lost 4 bases, with 13 bases between them. The germline V gene has CDR1 LGHDT and CDR2 YNNKEL (reference sequence). This CDR3 reads CASSRGTAGTEAFF. CDR3 sequence (DNA): TGTGCCAGCAGCCGCGGGACGGCGGGCACTGAAGCTTTCTTT.

The genes are TRBV5-1 and TRBJ1-2; no clear D gene. The V gene's germline CDR1 is SGHRS and CDR2 YFSETQ. Between the trimmed V and J ends, which lost 0 bases and 4 bases, there was a span of 10 bases. The length of the CDR3 is 14 residues. CDR3 nucleotide sequence: TGCGCCAGCAGCTTGGCTTATGGTAGCTATGGCTACACCTTC. Translated, it gives CASSLAYGSYGYTF.